The next 12 T cell receptor beta chains were all read from a single sample in a study of shared clonotypes between healthy human individuals. The assay was immunoSEQ multiplex PCR, and TCRdb's table has in-frame clones only and misses some. The sample yields 2 million to 2.5 million clones, 80% to 95% seen once. What was sequenced was naive CD4+ T cells from PBMCs. Indicated subset: CD45RA+ positively selected. These receptors all come from a man younger than 30 in good health. Some clones in this sample may be carry-over from other donors' samples.

This clone was picked up a small number of times. The J gene is TRBJ1-5, the V gene TRBV6-5; TRBD1 might be the D (6 bases). Trimming pared 2 bases from V and 5 bases from J, leaving 10 bases between. This CDR3 region has 14 residues. Germline CDR1 is MNHEY and CDR2 is SVGAGI. The CDR3 nucleotides read TGTGCCAGCAGTTACAGGGGGAGGGATCAGCCCCAGCATTTT. Amino acid sequence: CASSYRGRDQPQHF.

The sample holds one count of this clone. This chain links TRBV30 with TRBJ2-2; weak D call: TRBD2 (5 bases). Germline CDR1 and CDR2: GTSNPN and SVGIG (reference sequence). Trimming shortened V by 6 bases and J by 4 bases, and 18 bases separated the two germline ends. This CDR3 is 15 amino acids long. CDR3 nucleotide sequence: TGTGCCTGTCTTCCGGGGATTCGGGCCACCGGGGAGCTGTTTTTT. Its protein is CACLPGIRATGELFF.

This clone has only a few counts. V gene TRBV7-9 combines with J gene TRBJ1-1, with 8 positions matching TRBD1. This CDR3 spans 15 amino acids. Per the germline V gene, CDR1 is SEHNR and CDR2 is FQNEAQ (reference sequence). V was clipped by 0 bases and J by 1 base; unmatched bases: 1. The CDR3 is CASSLADRENTEAFF. CDR3 sequence (DNA): TGTGCCAGCAGCTTAGCGGACAGGGAGAACACTGAAGCTTTCTTT.

The rearrangement uses TRBV11-2 and TRBJ2-1; 7 nucleotides match TRBD2. The CDR3 extends over 18 amino acids. V gave up 1 base and J gave up 1 base; unmatched junction bases: 10. Germline V gene sequence: CDR1 SGHAT, CDR2 FQNNGV. CDR3 bases: TGTGCCAGCAGCTTAGTCCTGGCGGGGGAACTTTCCTACAATGAGCAGTTCTTC. Translating it yields CASSLVLAGELSYNEQFF.

The chain has TRBV5-6 and TRBJ2-5; weak D call: TRBD1 (5 bases). This CDR3 region has 13 residues. CDR1 and CDR2 from the germline V gene are SGHDT and YYEEEE. Deletions cut 3 bases from V and 5 bases from J, with 11 bases between. The CDR3 DNA is TGTGCCAGCAGCTGGGGCGCAGGGGAGACCCAGTACTTC. The encoded protein is CASSWGAGETQYF.

The chain has TRBV30 and TRBJ2-7; 9 positions agree with TRBD1. This CDR3 spans 14 amino acids. In germline, CDR1 is GTSNPN, CDR2 SVGIG (reference sequence). The trim removed 1 base at V and 3 bases at J, leaving 4 bases unmatched. The DNA for the CDR3 is TGTGCCTGGAGTGATGGGACAGGGATCTACGAGCAGTACTTC. This encodes CAWSDGTGIYEQYF.

The V call is TRBV15, the J call TRBJ2-7, with D possibly matching TRBD1 (7 bases). The CDR3 contains 14 residues. Per the germline V gene, CDR1 is LNHNV and CDR2 is YYDKDF (reference sequence). The V gene lost 5 bases and the J gene lost 4 bases, with 15 bases spanning the gap. CDR3 bases: TGTGCCACCAGCCGTCAGGGGGGAACATACGAGCAGTACTTC. Protein product: CATSRQGGTYEQYF. The full variable domain, in which reference TRBV15 and TRBJ2-7 provide the parts outside the CDR3, is DAMVIQNPRYQVTQFGKPVTLSCSQTLNHNVMYWYQQKSSQAPKLLFHYYDKDFNNEADTPDNFQSRRPNTSFCFLDIRSPGLGDTAMYLCATSRQGGTYEQYFGPGTRLTVT.

The V and J genes are TRBV19 and TRBJ1-1; TRBD1 agrees at 7 bases. Germline V gene lookup returns CDR1 LNHDA and CDR2 SQIVND (reference sequence). This CDR3 is 13 amino acids long. V lost 6 bases to trimming and J lost 7 bases; unmatched junction nucleotides: 8. CDR3 loop: CASRTTGRVEAFF. CDR3 coding DNA: TGTGCCAGTAGGACGACAGGGAGGGTTGAAGCTTTCTTT.

The chain has TRBV2 and TRBJ2-3; D unresolved. Looked up from germline, CDR1 is SNHLY and CDR2 is FYNNEI. Trimming left V 6 bases short and J 1 base short, with 14 bases between. This CDR3 comprises 15 residues. The CDR3 protein is CASRADPWGTDTQYF. CDR3 nucleotide sequence: TGTGCCAGCAGAGCCGACCCCTGGGGCACAGATACGCAGTATTTT.

The DNA for the CDR3 is TGTGCCAGCAGTCCACCGAATCAGGGCAGGGACACAGATACGCAGTATTTT. Protein: CASSPPNQGRDTDTQYF. This rearrangement joins TRBV7-9 to TRBJ2-3, with a tentative D call TRBD1 (5 bases). The CDR3 has 17 amino acids. Germline values: CDR1 SEHNR, CDR2 FQNEAQ (reference sequence). V shed 6 bases and J shed 2 bases, with 21 bases lying between them.

This chain uses TRBV30 with TRBJ2-7; 11 bases agree with TRBD2. J gave up 5 bases and V 5 bases, and 8 bases lay outside the gene matches. This CDR3 contains 14 residues. The germline gives CDR1 GTSNPN, CDR2 SVGIG (reference sequence). The CDR3 nucleotides read TGTGCCTGGGGGACGGGACTAGCGGTTCACGAGCAGTACTTC. It specifies CAWGTGLAVHEQYF.

The V call is TRBV20-1, the J call TRBJ1-1; D call uncertain. This CDR3 region has 11 residues. V was clipped by 4 bases and J by 5 bases, with 8 bases between them. Germline V gene lookup returns CDR1 DFQATT and CDR2 SNEGSKA (reference sequence). The CDR3 DNA is TGCAGTGCTAAGTTCCGGACTGAAGCTTTCTTT. Amino acids: CSAKFRTEAFF.